This entry lists 13 T cell receptor beta chains sequenced from one sample in a study of human T cells and chemical hapten exposure. TCRdb reanalysed the RACE reads using MiXCR and keeps one entry per CDR3 protein. Here the sample spans over 300,000 distinct CDR3 sequences, less than 6.5% being singletons. Regarding time point: pre-sensitization, week 0. The treatment denotes: therapeutic diphenylcyclopropenone sensitization with weekly scalp DPC. This specimen was whole blood, taken in connection with sensitization to the hapten diphenylcyclopropenone (DPC). The source of these receptors is a woman aged 45-65 years with alopecia areata. Some clones in this sample may be carry-over from other donors' samples.

Ten or more counts support this clonotype. J is TRBJ2-3 and V is TRBV5-6, with 7 bases matching TRBD1. With V trimmed by 0 bases and J by 14 bases, 9 bases remained unmatched. This CDR3 region has 13 residues. The germline V gene has CDR1 SGHDT and CDR2 YYEEEE. The CDR3 DNA reads TGTGCCAGCAGCTTGGGACAGGGACGAGGGACGTATTTT. Amino acids: CASSLGQGRGTYF.

This clonotype was observed at least ten times. V usage is TRBV20-1 and J usage is TRBJ1-1, with D possibly matching TRBD1 (5 bases). The CDR3 consists of 14 residues. Trimming left V 1 base short and J 2 bases short, with 11 bases between. Per germline, CDR1 DFQATT and CDR2 SNEGSKA (reference sequence). The CDR3 sequence: CSARGGTVNTEAFF. The CDR3 DNA reads TGCAGTGCTAGAGGTGGGACGGTTAACACTGAAGCTTTCTTT.

The CDR3 nucleotides read TGTGCCAGCAGCTTAAATGGTCGGAACACCATATATTTT. It is translated as CASSLNGRNTIYF. The V call is TRBV7-2, the J call TRBJ1-3, with D unclear. The CDR3 consists of 13 residues. Germline-derived CDR1 and CDR2 are SGHTA and FQGNSA. V was cut by 2 bases and J by 7 bases, with 9 bases left in between.

This clonotype has ten or more counts. The rearrangement uses TRBV18 and TRBJ2-1, with TRBD1 as a possible D gene (6 bases). The CDR3 has 13 amino acids. Germline V gives CDR1 KGHSH, CDR2 LQKENI. V lost 3 bases to trimming and J lost 14 bases, with 17 bases between them. CDR3 nucleotide sequence: TGTGCCAGCTCACCCGACCGGTCAGCAGGGGAGTTCTTC. Protein product: CASSPDRSAGEFF.

Worth noting for this clonotype: A read error may be the cause here, since a much bigger clone is one base away. As DNA, the CDR3 is TGTGCCAGCAGTCCCGGGACAGAAAACAATAAGCCCCAGCATTTT. Translated, it gives CASSPGTENNKPQHF. This sequence joins TRBV6-5 and TRBJ1-5, with TRBD1 matching over 7 bases. CDR1 is MNHEY and CDR2 is SVGAGI in the germline V gene. This CDR3 is built from 15 residues.

Concerning this clonotype: This may arise from a read error, as a much more abundant clone is one base away. This chain joins TRBV7-9 and TRBJ2-1; possibly TRBD1 or TRBD2 for D (6 bases each). The CDR3 is 12 amino acids. Germline V gene lookup returns CDR1 SEHNR and CDR2 FQNEAQ (reference sequence). The CDR3 coding sequence is TGTTCCAGCCTCCGGAGGGGGGATGAGCAGTTCTTC. Encoded protein: CSSLRRGDEQFF.

The CDR3 protein is CASSRTGGTFTDTQYF. The CDR3 coding sequence is TGTGCCAGCAGCCGGACAGGGGGGACCTTCACAGATACGCAGTATTTT. The genes are TRBV6-1 and TRBJ2-3, with 10 bases fitting TRBD1. The germline V gene has CDR1 MNHNS and CDR2 SASEGT. The CDR3 consists of 16 residues. J was trimmed by 2 bases and V by 6 bases; bases with no gene match: 8.

This clonotype appeared a few times. This rearrangement joins TRBV20-1 to TRBJ1-1; 9 nucleotides align to TRBD1. Germline CDR1 DFQATT, CDR2 SNEGSKA (reference sequence). The CDR3 extends over 13 amino acids. Losses at the gene ends were 6 bases for V and 5 bases for J; bases not matched to a gene: 7. CDR3 nucleotide sequence: TGCAGTGCGGACGGACAGGGGAGGACTGAAGCTTTCTTT. As protein: CSADGQGRTEAFF.

This clonotype has a handful of counts. This chain links TRBV9 with TRBJ1-1; no clear D. The CDR3 contains 13 residues. Trimming took 3 bases from V and 2 from J, leaving 8 bases between them. Germline assignment: CDR1 SGDLS and CDR2 YYNGEE. For the CDR3, the DNA is TGTGCCAGCAGCGGACGGACCAACACTGAAGCTTTCTTT. Translation: CASSGRTNTEAFF.

The rearrangement links TRBV20-1 to TRBJ2-1, with TRBD1 matching over 8 bases. The V gene's germline CDR1 is DFQATT and CDR2 SNEGSKA (reference sequence). Unmatched junction bases numbered 8, after V lost 0 bases and J lost 10 bases. This CDR3 has 14 amino acids. CDR3 in amino acids: CSARERTGQWEQFF. DNA of the CDR3: TGCAGTGCTAGAGAGCGGACAGGGCAATGGGAGCAGTTCTTC.

There are many counts of this clonotype. One junction end does not reproduce the germline sequence, and a read error may be involved. The chain joins TRBV30 to TRBJ1-2, with 10 bases lining up with TRBD1. CDR1 is GTSNPN and CDR2 is SVGIG in the germline V gene (reference sequence). This CDR3 has 12 residues. The CDR3 DNA sequence: TGTGCCTGGAGTGCGGGACAGGGGTCAATGGTATTC. Protein: CAWSAGQGSMVF. Based on the CDR3 plus reference TRBV30 and TRBJ1-2, the full variable domain is SQTIHQWPATLVQPVGSPLSLECTVEGTSNPNLYWYRQAAGRGLQLLFYSVGIGQISSEVPQNLSASRPQDRQFILSSKKLLLSDSGFYLCAWSAGQGSMVFGSGTRLTVV.

Ten or more counts support this clonotype. The chain joins TRBV12-3 or TRBV12-4 to TRBJ1-3; D is ambiguous. Trimming pared 3 bases from V and 7 bases from J, leaving 4 bases between. This CDR3 region has 11 residues. Here the CDR3 DNA reads TGTGCCAGCAGTTTCCGGAACACCATATATTTT. Its translation is CASSFRNTIYF.

This chain uses TRBV7-2 with TRBJ2-3, with 10 bases lining up with TRBD2. CDR3 length equals 15 residues. The J segment lost 4 bases and the V segment lost 2 bases, leaving 3 bases of the junction unmatched. Per the germline V gene, CDR1 is SGHTA and CDR2 is FQGNSA. CDR3 amino acids: CASSLSGGGPDTQYF. DNA of the CDR3: TGTGCCAGCAGCTTAAGCGGGGGGGGCCCAGATACGCAGTATTTT.